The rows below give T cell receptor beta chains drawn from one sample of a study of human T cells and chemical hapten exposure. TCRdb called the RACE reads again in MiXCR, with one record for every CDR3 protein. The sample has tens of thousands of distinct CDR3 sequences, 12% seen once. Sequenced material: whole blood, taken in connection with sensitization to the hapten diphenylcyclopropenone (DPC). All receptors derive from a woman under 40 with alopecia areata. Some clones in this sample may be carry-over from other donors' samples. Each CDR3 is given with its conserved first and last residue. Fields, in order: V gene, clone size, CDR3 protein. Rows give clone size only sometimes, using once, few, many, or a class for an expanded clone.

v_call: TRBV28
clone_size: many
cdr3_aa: CASDPLSQGTDQPQHF

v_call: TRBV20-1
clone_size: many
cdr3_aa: CSARTGGTIQPQHF

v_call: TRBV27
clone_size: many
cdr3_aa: CASSSPAIQGAANTGELFF

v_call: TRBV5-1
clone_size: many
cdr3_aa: CASSLQGPDRGTEAFF

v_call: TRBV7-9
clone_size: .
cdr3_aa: CASSLGRGRTSLNEQFF

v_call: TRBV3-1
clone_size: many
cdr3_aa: CASSQAPGPGLF

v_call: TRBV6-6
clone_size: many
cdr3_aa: CASTLPGNNSPLHF

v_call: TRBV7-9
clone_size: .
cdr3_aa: CASSLLLPDTQYF

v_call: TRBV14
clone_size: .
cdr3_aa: CASSQPSFTRGGNQPQHF

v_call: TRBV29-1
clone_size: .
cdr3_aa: CSVEDPGGGTEAFF

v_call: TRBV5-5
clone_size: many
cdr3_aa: CASSLGGPIQETQYF

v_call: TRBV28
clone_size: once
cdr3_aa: CASSRGDLTHSPLHF

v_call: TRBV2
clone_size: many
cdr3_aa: CASREPGLLSPLHF

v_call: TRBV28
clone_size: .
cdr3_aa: CASTTYNGALFF

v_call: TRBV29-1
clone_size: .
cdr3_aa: CSVAVGNANEKLFF

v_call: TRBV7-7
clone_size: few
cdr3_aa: CASSHRASRGTQYF

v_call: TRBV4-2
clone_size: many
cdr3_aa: CASSQGTSVQETQYF

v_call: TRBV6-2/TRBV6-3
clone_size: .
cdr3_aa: CASSYGQEQFF

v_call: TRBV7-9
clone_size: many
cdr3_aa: CASSFRREVTGQETQYF

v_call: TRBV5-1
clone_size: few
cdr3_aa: CASSLDLAMNTEAFF

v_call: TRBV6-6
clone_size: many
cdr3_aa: CASSYEYHTEAFF

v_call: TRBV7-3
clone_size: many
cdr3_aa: CASSLFEGETQYF

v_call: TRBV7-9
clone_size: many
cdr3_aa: CASSQGRTEVGDTQYF

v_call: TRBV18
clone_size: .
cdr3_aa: CASSPGSGRASTYNEQFF

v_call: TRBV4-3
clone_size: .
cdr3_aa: CASSQDFSGNQPQHF

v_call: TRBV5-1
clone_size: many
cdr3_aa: CASSLGTDQPQHF

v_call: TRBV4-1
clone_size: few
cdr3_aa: CASSQGGGSTSVLTKNIQYF

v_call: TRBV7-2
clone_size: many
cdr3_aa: CASSLYIRTEAFF

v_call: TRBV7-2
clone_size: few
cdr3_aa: CASSSGQGAYEPQHF